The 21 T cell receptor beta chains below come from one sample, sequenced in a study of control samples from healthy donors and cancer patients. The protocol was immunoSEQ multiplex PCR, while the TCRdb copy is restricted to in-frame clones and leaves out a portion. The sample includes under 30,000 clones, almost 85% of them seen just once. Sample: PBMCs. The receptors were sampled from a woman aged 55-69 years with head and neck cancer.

This chain's CDR3 is CASSTQGRAGELFF. CDR3 DNA: TGTGCCAGTAGCACACAGGGGAGAGCCGGGGAGCTGTTTTTT. The chain is built from TRBV19 and TRBJ2-2; 7 bases match TRBD1. This CDR3 has 14 amino acids. Germline V gene data show CDR1 as LNHDA and CDR2 as SQIVND (reference sequence). The ends lost 6 bases at V and 6 bases at J; junction bases unmatched: 7.

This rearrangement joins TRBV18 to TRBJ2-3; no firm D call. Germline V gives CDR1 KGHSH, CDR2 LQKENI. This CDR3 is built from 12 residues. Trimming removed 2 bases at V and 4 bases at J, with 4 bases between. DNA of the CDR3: TGTGCCAGCTCACCAGGGGCAGATACGCAGTATTTT. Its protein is CASSPGADTQYF.

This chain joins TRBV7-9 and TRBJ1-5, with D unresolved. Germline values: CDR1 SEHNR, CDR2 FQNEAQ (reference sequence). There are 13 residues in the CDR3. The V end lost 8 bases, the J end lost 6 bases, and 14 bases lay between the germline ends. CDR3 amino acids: CASAGGGFQPQHF. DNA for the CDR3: TGTGCCAGCGCGGGCGGAGGGTTTCAGCCCCAGCATTTT.

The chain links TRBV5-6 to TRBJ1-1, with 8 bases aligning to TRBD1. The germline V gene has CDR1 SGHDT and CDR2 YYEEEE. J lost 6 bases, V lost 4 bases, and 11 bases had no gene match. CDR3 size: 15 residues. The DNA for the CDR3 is TGTGCCAGCAGCCCCAGGGGGCGGATTGTAGCTGAAGCTTTCTTT. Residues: CASSPRGRIVAEAFF.

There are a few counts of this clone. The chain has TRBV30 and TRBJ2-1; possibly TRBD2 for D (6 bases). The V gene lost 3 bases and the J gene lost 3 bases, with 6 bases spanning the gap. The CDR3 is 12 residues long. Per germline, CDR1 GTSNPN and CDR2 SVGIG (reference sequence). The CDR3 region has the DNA TGTGCCTGGAGCGGGAGCTACAATGAGCAGTTCTTC. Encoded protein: CAWSGSYNEQFF. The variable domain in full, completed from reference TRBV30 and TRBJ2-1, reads SQTIHQWPATLVQPVGSPLSLECTVEGTSNPNLYWYRQAAGRGLQLLFYSVGIGQISSEVPQNLSASRPQDRQFILSSKKLLLSDSGFYLCAWSGSYNEQFFGPGTRLTVL.

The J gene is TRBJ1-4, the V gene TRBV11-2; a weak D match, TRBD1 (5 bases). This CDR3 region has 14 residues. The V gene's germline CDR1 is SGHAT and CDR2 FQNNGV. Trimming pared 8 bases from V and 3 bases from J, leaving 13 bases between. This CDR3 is CASSLGGANEKLFF. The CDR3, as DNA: TGTGCCAGCTCATTAGGAGGGGCTAATGAAAAACTGTTTTTT.

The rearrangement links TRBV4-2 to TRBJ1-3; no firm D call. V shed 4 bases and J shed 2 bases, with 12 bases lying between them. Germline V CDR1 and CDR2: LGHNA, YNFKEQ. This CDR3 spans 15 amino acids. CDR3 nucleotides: TGTGCCAGCAGCCCCAACAGCGTGGCTGGAAACACCATATATTTT. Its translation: CASSPNSVAGNTIYF.

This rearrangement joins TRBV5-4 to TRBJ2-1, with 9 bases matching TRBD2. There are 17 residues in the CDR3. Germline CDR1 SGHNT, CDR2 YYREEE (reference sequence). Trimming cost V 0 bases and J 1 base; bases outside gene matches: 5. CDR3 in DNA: TGTGCCAGCAGCTTGGCTAGCGGGACTGGATCCTACAATGAGCAGTTCTTC. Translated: CASSLASGTGSYNEQFF.

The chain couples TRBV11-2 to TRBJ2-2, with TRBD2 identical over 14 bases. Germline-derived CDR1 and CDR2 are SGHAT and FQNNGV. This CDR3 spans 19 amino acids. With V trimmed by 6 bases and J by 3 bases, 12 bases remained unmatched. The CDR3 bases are TGTGCCAGCAGATCGACTAGCGGGAGGGCCAGGGAGGACACCGGGGAGCTGTTTTTT. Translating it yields CASRSTSGRAREDTGELFF.

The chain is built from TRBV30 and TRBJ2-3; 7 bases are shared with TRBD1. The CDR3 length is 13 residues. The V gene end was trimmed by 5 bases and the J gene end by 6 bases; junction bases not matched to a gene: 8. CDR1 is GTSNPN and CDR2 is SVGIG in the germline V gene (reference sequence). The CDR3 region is CAWVTGNGDTQYF. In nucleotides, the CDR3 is TGTGCCTGGGTGACAGGGAATGGCGATACGCAGTATTTT.

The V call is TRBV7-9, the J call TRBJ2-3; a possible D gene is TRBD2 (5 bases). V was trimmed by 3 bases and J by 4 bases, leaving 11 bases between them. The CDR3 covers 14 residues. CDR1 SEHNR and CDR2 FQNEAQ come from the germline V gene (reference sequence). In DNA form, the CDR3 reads TGTGCCAGCAGCTTTTCCGGGGTTTCAGATACGCAGTATTTT. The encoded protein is CASSFSGVSDTQYF. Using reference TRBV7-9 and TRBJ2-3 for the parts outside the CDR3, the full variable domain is DTGVSQNPRHKITKRGQNVTFRCDPISEHNRLYWYRQTLGQGPEFLTYFQNEAQLEKSRLLSDRFSAERPKGSFSTLEIQRTEQGDSAMYLCASSFSGVSDTQYFGPGTRLTVL.

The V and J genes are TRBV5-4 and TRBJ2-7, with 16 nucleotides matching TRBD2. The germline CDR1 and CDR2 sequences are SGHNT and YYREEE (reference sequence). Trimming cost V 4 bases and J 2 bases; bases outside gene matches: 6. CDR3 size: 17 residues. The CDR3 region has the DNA TGTGCCAGCAGCACGGGACTAGCGGGAGGGAATCCCTACGAGCAGTACTTC. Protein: CASSTGLAGGNPYEQYF.

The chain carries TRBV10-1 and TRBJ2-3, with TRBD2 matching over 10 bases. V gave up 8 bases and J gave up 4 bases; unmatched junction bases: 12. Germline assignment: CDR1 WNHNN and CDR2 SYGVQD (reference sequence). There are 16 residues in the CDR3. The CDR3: CASSLGVAGGADTQYF. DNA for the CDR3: TGCGCCAGCTCCCTGGGCGTAGCGGGAGGAGCAGATACGCAGTATTTT.

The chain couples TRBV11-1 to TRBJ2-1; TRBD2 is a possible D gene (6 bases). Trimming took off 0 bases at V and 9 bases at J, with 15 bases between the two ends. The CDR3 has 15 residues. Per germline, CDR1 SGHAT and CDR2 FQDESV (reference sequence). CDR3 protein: CASSLALARGSEQFF. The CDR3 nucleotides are TGTGCCAGCAGCTTAGCACTAGCAAGGGGTAGTGAGCAGTTCTTC. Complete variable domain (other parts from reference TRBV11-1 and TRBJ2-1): EAEVAQSPRYKITEKSQAVAFWCDPISGHATLYWYRQILGQGPELLVQFQDESVVDDSQLPKDRFSAERLKGVDSTLKIQPAELGDSAMYLCASSLALARGSEQFFGPGTRLTVL.

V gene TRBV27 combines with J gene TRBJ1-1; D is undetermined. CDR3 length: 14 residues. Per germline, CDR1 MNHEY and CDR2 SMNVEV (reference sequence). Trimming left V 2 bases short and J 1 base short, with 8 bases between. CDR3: CASSLLKKNTEAFF. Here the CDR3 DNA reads TGTGCCAGCAGTTTACTCAAGAAGAACACTGAAGCTTTCTTT.

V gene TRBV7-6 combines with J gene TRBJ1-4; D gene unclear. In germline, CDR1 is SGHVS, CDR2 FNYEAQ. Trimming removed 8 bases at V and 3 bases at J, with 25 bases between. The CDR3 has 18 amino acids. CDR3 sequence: CASPRRKGRNGSNEKLFF. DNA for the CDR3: TGTGCCAGCCCCCGGAGGAAGGGTAGGAATGGTTCTAATGAAAAACTGTTTTTT. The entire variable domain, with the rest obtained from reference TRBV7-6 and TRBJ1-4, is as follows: GAGVSQSPRYKVTKRGQDVALRCDPISGHVSLYWYRQALGQGPEFLTYFNYEAQQDKSGLPNDRFSAERPEGSISTLTIQRTEQRDSAMYRCASPRRKGRNGSNEKLFFGSGTQLSVL.

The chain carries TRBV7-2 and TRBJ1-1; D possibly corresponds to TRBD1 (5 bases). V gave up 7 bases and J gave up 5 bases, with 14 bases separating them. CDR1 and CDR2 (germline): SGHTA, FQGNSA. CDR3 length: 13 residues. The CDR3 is CASTYRRGTEAFF. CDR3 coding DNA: TGTGCCAGCACCTATAGACGGGGGACTGAAGCTTTCTTT.

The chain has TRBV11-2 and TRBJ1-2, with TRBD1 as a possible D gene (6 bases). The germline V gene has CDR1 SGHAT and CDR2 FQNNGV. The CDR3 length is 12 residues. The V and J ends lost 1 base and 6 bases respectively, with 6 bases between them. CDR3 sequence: CASSLGQDGYTF. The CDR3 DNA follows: TGTGCCAGCAGCTTAGGACAGGATGGCTACACCTTC.

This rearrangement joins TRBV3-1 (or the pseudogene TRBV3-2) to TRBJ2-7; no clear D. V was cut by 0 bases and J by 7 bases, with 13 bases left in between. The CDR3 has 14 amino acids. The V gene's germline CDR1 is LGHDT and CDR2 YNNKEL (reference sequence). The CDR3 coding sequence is TGTGCCAGCAGCCAAGATGGGCAGGATGGTGAGCAGTACTTC. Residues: CASSQDGQDGEQYF.

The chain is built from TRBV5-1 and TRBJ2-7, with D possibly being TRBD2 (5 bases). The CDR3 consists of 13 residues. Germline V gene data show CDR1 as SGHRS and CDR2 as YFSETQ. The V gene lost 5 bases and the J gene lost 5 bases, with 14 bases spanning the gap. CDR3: CASRPEIGNEQYF. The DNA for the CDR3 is TGCGCCAGCAGGCCCGAAATCGGGAACGAGCAGTACTTC.

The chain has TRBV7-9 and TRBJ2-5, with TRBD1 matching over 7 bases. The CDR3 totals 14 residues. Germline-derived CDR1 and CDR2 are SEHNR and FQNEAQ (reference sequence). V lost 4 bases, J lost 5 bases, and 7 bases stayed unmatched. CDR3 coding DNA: TGTGCCAGCAGCTCGGGACAGCCAGGGGAGACCCAGTACTTC. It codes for CASSSGQPGETQYF.